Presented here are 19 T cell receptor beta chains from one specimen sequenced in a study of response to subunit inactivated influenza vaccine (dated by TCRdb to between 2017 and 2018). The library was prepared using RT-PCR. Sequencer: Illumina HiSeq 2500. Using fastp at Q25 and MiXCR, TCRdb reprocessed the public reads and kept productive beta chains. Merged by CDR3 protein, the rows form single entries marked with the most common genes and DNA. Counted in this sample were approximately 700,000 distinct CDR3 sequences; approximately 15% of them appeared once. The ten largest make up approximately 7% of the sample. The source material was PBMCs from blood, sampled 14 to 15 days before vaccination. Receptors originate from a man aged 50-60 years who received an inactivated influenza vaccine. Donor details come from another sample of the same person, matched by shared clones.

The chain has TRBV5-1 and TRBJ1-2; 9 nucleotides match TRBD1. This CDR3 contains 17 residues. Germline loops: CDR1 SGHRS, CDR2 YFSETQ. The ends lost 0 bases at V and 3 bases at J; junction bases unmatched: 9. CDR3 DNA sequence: TGCGCCAGCAGCTTGGCCGTAACAGGGGGCGCCGACTATGGCTACACCTTC. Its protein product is CASSLAVTGGADYGYTF.

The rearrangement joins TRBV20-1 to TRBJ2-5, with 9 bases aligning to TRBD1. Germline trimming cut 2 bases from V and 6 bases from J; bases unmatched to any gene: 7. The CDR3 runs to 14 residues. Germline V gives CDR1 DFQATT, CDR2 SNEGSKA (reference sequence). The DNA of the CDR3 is TGCAGTGCTAGATCTACAGGGGGCTCGAAGACCCAGTACTTC. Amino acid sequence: CSARSTGGSKTQYF.

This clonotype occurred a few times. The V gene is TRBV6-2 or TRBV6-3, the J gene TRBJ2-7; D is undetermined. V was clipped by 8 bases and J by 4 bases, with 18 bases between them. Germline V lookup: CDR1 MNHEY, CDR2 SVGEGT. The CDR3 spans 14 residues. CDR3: CASATVDLRYEQYF. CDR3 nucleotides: TGTGCCAGCGCCACCGTGGATCTCCGTTACGAGCAGTACTTC.

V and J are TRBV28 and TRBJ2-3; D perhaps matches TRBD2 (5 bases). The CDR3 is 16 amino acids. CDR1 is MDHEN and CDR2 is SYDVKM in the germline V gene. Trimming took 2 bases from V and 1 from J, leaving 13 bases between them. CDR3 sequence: CASSLLWGSGTDTQYF. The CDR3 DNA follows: TGTGCCAGCAGTTTACTATGGGGTAGCGGCACAGATACGCAGTATTTT.

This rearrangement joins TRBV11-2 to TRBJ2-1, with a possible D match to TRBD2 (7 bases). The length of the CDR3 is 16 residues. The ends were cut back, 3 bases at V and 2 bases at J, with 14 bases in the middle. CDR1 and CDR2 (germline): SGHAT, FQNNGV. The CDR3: CASSFGGPSAYNEQFF. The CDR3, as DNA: TGTGCCAGCAGCTTCGGGGGGCCCAGCGCCTACAATGAGCAGTTCTTC.

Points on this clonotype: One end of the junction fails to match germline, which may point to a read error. In DNA, the CDR3 is TGTGCCAGCAGCCCTGGTGGAGGCGCCTATGACTACACCTTC. The encoded protein is CASSPGGGAYDYTF. V and J are TRBV11-2 and TRBJ1-2; D is ambiguous. The germline V gene has CDR1 SGHAT and CDR2 FQNNGV. CDR3 length: 14 amino acids.

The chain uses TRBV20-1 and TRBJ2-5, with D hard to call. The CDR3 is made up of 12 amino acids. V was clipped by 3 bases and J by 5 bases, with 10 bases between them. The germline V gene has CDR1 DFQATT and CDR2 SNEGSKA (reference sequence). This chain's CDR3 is CSASPIAETQYF. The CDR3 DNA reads TGCAGTGCTAGCCCCATTGCGGAGACCCAGTACTTC.

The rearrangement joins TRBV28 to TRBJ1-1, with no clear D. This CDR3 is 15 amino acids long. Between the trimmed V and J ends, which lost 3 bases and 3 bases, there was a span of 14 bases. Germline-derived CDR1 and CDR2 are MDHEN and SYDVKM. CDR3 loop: CASSLPLGGDTEAFF. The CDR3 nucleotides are TGTGCCAGCAGTTTGCCTCTGGGAGGTGACACTGAAGCTTTCTTT.

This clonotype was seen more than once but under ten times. CDR3 DNA: TGTGCCAGCAGTTTTGGGGACTTTCCCCCAGATACGCAGTATTTT. Amino acids: CASSFGDFPPDTQYF. The rearrangement uses TRBV27 and TRBJ2-3; a possible D gene is TRBD2 (6 bases). Deletions cut 3 bases from V and 4 bases from J, with 14 bases between. Germline values: CDR1 MNHEY, CDR2 SMNVEV (reference sequence). This CDR3 is built from 15 residues.

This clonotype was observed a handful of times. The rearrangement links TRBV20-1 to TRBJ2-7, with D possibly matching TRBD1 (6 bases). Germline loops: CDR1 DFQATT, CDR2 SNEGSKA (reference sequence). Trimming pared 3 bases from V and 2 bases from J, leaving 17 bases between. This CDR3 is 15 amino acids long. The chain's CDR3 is CSASFKDRFTYEQYF. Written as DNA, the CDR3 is TGCAGTGCTAGTTTCAAGGACAGATTTACCTACGAGCAGTACTTC.

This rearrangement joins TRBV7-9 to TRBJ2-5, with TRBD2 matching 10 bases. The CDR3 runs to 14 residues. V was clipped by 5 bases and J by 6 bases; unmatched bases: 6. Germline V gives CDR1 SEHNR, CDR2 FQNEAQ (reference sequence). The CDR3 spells CASSPAGGLKTQYF. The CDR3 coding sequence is TGTGCCAGCAGCCCAGCGGGAGGGCTGAAGACCCAGTACTTC.

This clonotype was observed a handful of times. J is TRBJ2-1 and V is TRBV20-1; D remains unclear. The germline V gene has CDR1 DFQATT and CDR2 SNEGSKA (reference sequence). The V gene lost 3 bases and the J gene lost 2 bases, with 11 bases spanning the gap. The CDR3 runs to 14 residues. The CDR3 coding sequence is TGCAGTGCTAGTAAGGCTGCAGCCTACAATGAGCAGTTCTTC. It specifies CSASKAAAYNEQFF.

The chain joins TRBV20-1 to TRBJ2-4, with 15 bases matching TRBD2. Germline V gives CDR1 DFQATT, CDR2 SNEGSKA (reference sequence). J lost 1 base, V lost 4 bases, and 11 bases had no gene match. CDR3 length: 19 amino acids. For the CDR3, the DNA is TGCAGTGCTAAAGACCGGACTAGCGGGGGGGCTTGGGCCAAAAACATTCAGTACTTC. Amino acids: CSAKDRTSGGAWAKNIQYF.

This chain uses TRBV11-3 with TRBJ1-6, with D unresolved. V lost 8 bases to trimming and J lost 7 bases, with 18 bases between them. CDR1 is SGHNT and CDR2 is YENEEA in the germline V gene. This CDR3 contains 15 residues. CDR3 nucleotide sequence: TGTGCCAGCGAAACCTCGGACCATCAAAATTCACCCCTCCACTTT. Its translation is CASETSDHQNSPLHF.

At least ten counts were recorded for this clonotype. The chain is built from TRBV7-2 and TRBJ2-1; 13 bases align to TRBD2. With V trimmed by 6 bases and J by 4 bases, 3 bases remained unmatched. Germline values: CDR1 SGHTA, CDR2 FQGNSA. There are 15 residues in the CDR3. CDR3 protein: CASSLTSGGYNEQFF. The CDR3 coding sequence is TGTGCCAGCAGTCTGACTAGCGGGGGGTACAATGAGCAGTTCTTC. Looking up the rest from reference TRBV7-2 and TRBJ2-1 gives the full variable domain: GAGVSQSPSNKVTEKGKDVELRCDPISGHTALYWYRQSLGQGLEFLIYFQGNSAPDKSGLPSDRFSAERTGGSVSTLTIQRTQQEDSAVYLCASSLTSGGYNEQFFGPGTRLTVL.

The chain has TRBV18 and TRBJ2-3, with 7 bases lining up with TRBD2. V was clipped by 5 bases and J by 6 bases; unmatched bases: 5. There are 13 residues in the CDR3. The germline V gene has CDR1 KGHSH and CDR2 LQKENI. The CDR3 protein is CASSTGGADTQYF. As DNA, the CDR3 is TGTGCCAGCTCAACGGGGGGTGCGGATACGCAGTATTTT.

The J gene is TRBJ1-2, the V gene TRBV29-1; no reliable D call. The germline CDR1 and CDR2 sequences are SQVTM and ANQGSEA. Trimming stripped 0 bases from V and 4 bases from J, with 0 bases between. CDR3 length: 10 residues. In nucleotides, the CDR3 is TGCAGCGTTGAAGACTATGGCTACACCTTC. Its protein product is CSVEDYGYTF.

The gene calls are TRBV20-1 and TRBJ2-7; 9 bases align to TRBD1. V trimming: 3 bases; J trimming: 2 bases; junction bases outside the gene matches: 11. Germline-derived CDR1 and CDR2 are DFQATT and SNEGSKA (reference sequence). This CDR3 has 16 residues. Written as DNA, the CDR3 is TGCAGTGCTAGCGACCATACAGGGGGCGCCACCTACGAGCAGTACTTC. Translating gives CSASDHTGGATYEQYF.

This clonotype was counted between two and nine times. The CDR3 loop is CASSQYIGGYNEQFF. CDR3 nucleotides: TGTGCCAGCAGCCAATATATCGGGGGGTACAATGAGCAGTTCTTC. V usage is TRBV14 and J usage is TRBJ2-1; 7 bases line up with TRBD2. V trimming: 2 bases; J trimming: 4 bases; junction bases outside the gene matches: 5. The CDR3 contains 15 residues. From germline, CDR1 is SGHDN and CDR2 FVKESK.